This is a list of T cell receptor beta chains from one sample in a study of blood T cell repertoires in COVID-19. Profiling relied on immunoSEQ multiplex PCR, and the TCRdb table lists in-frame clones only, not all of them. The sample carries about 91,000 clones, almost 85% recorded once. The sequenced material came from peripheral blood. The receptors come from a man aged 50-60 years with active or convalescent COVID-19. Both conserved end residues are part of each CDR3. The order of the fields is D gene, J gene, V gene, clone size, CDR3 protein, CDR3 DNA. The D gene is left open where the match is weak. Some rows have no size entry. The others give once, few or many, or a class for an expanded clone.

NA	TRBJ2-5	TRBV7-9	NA	CASSIMTGQETQYF	TGTGCCAGCAGCATAATGACAGGACAAGAGACCCAGTACTTC
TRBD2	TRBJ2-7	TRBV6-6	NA	CASSRDYGGEQYF	TGTGCCAGCAGTCGGGACTACGGTGGCGAGCAGTACTTC
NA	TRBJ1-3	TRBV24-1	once	CATSDPSDSSSGNTIYF	TGTGCCACCAGTGATCCAAGCGACAGTAGCTCTGGAAACACCATATATTTT
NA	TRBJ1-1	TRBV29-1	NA	CSTRTENLNTEAFF	TGCAGCACCCGGACAGAAAACCTGAACACTGAAGCTTTCTTT
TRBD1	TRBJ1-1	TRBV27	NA	CASSFYRGQMGTEAFF	TGTGCCAGCAGTTTTTACAGGGGGCAAATGGGCACTGAAGCTTTCTTT
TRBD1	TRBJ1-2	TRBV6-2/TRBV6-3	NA	CASSYPGTGVGYTF	TGTGCCAGCAGTTACCCCGGGACAGGGGTTGGCTACACCTTC
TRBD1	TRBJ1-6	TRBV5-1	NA	CASRRDREHSPLHF	TGCGCCAGCAGGAGGGACAGGGAACACTCACCCCTCCACTTT
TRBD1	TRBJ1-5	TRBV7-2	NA	CASSPGQGARQPQHF	TGTGCCAGCAGCCCGGGACAGGGGGCAAGGCAGCCCCAGCATTTT
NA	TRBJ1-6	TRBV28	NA	CASRFSQGNSPLHF	TGTGCCAGCAGGTTTTCTCAGGGGAATTCACCCCTCCACTTT
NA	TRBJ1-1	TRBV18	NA	CASSLTIAASGWGEAFF	TGTGCCAGCTCACTCACCATCGCCGCGTCAGGGTGGGGTGAAGCTTTCTTT
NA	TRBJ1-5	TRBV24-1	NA	CATSEAGTTSNQPQHF	TGTGCCACCAGTGAGGCCGGGACAACCAGCAATCAGCCCCAGCATTTT
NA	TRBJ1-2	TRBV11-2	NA	CASSLDLSGWGNYGYTF	TGTGCCAGCAGCTTAGATTTGTCGGGGTGGGGTAACTATGGCTACACCTTC
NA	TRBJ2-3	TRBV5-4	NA	CASSQRQNTDTQYF	TGTGCCAGCAGCCAACGACAGAACACAGATACGCAGTATTTT
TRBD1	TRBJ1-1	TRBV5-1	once	CASSVRDRGLTEAFF	TGCGCCAGCAGCGTCCGGGACAGGGGGCTTACTGAAGCTTTCTTT
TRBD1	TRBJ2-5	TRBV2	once	CASRDSGQGETQYF	TGTGCCAGCAGGGATTCGGGACAGGGGGAGACCCAGTACTTC
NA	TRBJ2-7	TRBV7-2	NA	CASSPQDKLGRYEQYF	TGTGCCAGCAGCCCACAAGACAAACTGGGCAGATACGAGCAGTACTTC
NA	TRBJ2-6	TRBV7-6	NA	CASSPGRAAGGANVLTF	TGTGCCAGCAGCCCGGGCAGGGCGGCTGGTGGGGCCAACGTCCTGACTTTC
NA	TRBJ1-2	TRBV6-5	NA	CASRSGIEDGYTF	TGTGCCAGCAGATCAGGGATAGAGGATGGCTACACCTTC
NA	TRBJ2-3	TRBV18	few	CASSPSGGTDTQYF	TGTGCCAGCTCACCGTCAGGGGGCACAGATACGCAGTATTTT
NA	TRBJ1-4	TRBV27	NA	CASSLSSGRGGFGEKLFF	TGTGCCAGCAGTTTATCATCTGGTCGGGGGGGATTCGGTGAAAAACTGTTTTTT
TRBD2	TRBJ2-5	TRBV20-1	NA	CSASPTSGGETQYF	TGCAGTGCTAGTCCGACTAGCGGGGGAGAGACCCAGTACTTC
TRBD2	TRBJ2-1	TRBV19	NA	CASSIMSSGARSEQFF	TGTGCCAGTAGTATAATGTCTAGCGGGGCCCGGAGTGAGCAGTTCTTC